This T cell receptor (beta chain) was documented in a study of OX40 agonist ivuxolimab in advanced cancers. Study results and caveats: Individuals who were partial responders at 0.1-3.0 mg/kg had clonal expansion that ranked among the lowest. Dose levels from 0.1 to 3.0 mg/kg saw CD4+ and CD8+ blood T cells expand clonally by week 6. Average numbers of expanded clones were greater in CD8+ T cells than in CD4+.

TCRdb's copy holds only in-frame clones and misses some; the assay was immunoSEQ multiplex PCR. The sample contains over 25,000 clones, 81% of which appear only once. Remarks on this clone: Its antigen remains unidentified.

The CDR3 spans 15 residues. Trimming shortened V by 0 bases and J by 6 bases, and 14 bases separated the two germline ends. CDR1 WNHNN and CDR2 SYGVQD come from the germline V gene (reference sequence). The chain joins TRBV10-1 to TRBJ1-1; maybe TRBD1 (5 bases). The TCR originated in an adult with an advanced solid tumor such as melanoma, head and neck, liver or kidney cancer. Sequencing used CD4+ or CD8+ T cells sorted from blood, obtained in a trial of the OX40 agonist ivuxolimab. The CDR3 bases are TGCGCCAGCAGTGAGTCGTGGGGGGGAACGGCTGAAGCTTTCTTT. Translating it yields CASSESWGGTAEAFF.